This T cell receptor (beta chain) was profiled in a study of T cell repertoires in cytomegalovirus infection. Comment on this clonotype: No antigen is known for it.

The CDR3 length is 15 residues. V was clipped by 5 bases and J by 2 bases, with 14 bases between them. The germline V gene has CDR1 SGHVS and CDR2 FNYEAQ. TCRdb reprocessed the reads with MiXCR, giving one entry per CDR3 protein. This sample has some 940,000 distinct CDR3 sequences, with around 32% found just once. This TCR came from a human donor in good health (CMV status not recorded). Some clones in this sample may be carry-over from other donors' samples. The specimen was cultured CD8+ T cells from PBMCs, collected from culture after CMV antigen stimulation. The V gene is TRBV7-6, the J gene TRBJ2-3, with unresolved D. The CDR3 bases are TGTGCCAGCAGCCCCTGGGGTTCTTACACAGATACGCAGTATTTT. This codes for CASSPWGSYTDTQYF. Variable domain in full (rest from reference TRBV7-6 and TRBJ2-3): GAGVSQSPRYKVTKRGQDVALRCDPISGHVSLYWYRQALGQGPEFLTYFNYEAQQDKSGLPNDRFSAERPEGSISTLTIQRTEQRDSAMYRCASSPWGSYTDTQYFGPGTRLTVL.